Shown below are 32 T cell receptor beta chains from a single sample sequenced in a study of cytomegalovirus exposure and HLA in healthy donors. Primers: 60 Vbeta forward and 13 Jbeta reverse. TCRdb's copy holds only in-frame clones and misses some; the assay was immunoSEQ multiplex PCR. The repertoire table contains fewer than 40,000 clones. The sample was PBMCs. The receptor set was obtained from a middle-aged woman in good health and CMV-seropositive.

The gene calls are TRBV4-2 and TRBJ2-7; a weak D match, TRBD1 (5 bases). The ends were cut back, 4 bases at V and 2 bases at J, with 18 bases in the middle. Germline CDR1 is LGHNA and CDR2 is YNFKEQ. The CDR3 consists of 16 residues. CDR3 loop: CASSPGKQEPAYEQYF. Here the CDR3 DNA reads TGTGCCAGCAGCCCGGGTAAACAGGAACCCGCCTACGAGCAGTACTTC.

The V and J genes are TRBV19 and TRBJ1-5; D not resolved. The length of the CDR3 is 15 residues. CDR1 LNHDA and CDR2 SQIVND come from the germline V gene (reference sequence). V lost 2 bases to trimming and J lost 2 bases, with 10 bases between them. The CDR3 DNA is TGTGCCAGTAGTATACTACTTGGAGGCAATCAGCCCCAGCATTTT. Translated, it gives CASSILLGGNQPQHF.

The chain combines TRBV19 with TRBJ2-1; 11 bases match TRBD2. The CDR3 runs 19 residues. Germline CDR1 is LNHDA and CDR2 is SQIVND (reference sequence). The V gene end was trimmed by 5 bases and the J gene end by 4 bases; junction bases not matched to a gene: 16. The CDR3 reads CASSVSIAGTSGKYNEQFF. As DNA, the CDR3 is TGTGCCAGTAGTGTCTCCATCGCCGGGACTAGCGGAAAATACAATGAGCAGTTCTTC. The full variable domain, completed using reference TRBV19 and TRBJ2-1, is DGGITQSPKYLFRKEGQNVTLSCEQNLNHDAMYWYRQDPGQGLRLIYYSQIVNDFQKGDIAEGYSVSREKKESFPLTVTSAQKNPTAFYLCASSVSIAGTSGKYNEQFFGPGTRLTVL.

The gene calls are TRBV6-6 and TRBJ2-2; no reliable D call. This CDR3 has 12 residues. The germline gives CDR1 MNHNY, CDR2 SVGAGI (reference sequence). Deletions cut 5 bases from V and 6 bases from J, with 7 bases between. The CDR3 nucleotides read TGTGCCAGCAGTCAACCGGCCGGGGAGCTGTTTTTT. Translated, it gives CASSQPAGELFF.

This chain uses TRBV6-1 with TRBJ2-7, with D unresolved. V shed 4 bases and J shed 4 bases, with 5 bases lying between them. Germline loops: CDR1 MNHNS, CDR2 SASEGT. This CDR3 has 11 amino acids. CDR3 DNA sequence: TGTGCCAGCAGTGGAGTTTACGAGCAGTACTTC. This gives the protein CASSGVYEQYF.

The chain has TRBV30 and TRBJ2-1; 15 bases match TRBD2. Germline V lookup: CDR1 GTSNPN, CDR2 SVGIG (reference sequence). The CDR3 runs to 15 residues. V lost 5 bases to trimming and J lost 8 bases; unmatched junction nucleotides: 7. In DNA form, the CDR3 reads TGTGCCTGGGCCGGGACTAGCGGGAGGAAGGATGAGCAGTTCTTC. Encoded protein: CAWAGTSGRKDEQFF.

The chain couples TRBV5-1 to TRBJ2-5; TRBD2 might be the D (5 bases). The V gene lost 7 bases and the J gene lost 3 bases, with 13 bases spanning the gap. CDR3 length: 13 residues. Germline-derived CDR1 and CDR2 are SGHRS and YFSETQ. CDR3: CASAGVQKETQYF. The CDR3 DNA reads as TGCGCCAGCGCCGGGGTACAAAAAGAGACCCAGTACTTC.

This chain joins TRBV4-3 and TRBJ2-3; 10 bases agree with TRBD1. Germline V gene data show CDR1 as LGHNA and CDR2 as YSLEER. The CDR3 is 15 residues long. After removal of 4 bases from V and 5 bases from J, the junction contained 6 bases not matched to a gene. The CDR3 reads CASSPWTGGEDTQYF. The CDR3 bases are TGCGCCAGCAGCCCATGGACAGGGGGTGAAGATACGCAGTATTTT.

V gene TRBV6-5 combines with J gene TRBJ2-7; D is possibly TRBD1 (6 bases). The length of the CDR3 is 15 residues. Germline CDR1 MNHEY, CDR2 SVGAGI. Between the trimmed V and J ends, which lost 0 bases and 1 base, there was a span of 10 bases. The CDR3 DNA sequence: TGTGCCAGCAGTTACTCCCTGGACAGTTCCTACGAGCAGTACTTC. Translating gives CASSYSLDSSYEQYF.

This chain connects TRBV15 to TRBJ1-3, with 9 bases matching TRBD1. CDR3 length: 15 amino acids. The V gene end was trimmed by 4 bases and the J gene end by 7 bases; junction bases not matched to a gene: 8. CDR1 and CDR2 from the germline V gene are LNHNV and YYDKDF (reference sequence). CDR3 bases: TGTGCCACCAGCACACCGGGACAGGGTGGGAACACCATATATTTT. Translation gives CATSTPGQGGNTIYF.

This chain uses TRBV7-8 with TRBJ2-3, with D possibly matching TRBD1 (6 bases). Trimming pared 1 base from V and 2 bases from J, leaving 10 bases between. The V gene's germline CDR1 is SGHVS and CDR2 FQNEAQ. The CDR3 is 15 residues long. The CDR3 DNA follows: TGTGCCAGCAGCTTAGGGGACACCTACACAGATACGCAGTATTTT. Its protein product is CASSLGDTYTDTQYF.

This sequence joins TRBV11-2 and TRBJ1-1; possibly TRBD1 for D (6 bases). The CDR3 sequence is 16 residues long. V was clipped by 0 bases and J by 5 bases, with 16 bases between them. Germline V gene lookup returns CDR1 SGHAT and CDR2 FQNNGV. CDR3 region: CASSLDLIGGGTEAFF. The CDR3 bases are TGTGCCAGCAGCTTAGATCTTATAGGGGGTGGAACTGAAGCTTTCTTT.

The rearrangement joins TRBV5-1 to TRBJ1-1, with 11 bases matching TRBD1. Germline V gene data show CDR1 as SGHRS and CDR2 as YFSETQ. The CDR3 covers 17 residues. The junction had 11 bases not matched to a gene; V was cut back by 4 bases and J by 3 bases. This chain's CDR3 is CASSPDPGTGGYTEAFF. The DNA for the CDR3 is TGCGCCAGCAGCCCGGACCCCGGGACAGGGGGATACACTGAAGCTTTCTTT. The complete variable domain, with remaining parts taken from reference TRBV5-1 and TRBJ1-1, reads KAGVTQTPRYLIKTRGQQVTLSCSPISGHRSVSWYQQTPGQGLQFLFEYFSETQRNKGNFPGRFSGRQFSNSRSEMNVSTLELGDSALYLCASSPDPGTGGYTEAFFGQGTRLTVV.

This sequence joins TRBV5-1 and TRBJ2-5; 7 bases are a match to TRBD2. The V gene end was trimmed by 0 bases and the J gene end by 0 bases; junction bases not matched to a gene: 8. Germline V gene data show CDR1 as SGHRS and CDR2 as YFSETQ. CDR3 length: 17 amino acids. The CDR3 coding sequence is TGCGCCAGCAGCTTGGTGGAGATCCTAGCGGACCAAGAGACCCAGTACTTC. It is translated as CASSLVEILADQETQYF.

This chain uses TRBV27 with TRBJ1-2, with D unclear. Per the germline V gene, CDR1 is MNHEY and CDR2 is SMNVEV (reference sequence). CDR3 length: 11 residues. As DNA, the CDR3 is TGTGCTGCTTGGGGAGCTGATGGCTACACCTTC. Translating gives CAAWGADGYTF.

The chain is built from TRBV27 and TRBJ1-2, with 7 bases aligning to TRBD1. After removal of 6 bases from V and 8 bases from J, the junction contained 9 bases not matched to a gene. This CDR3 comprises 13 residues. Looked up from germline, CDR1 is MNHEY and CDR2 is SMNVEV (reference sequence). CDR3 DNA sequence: TGTGCCAGCAGATCCGGACAGGCGGGAGGCTACACCTTC. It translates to CASRSGQAGGYTF.

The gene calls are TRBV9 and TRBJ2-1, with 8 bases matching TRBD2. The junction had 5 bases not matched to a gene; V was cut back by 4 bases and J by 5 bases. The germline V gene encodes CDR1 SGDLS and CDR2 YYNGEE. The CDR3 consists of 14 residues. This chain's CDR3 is CASSLLAVNNEQFF. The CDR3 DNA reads TGTGCCAGCAGCCTACTAGCGGTTAACAATGAGCAGTTCTTC.

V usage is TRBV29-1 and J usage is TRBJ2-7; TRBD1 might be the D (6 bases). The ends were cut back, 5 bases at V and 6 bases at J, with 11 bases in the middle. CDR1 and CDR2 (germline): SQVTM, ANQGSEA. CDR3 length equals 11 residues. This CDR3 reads CSVQRGGEQYF. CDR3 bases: TGCAGCGTTCAAAGAGGGGGCGAGCAGTACTTC.

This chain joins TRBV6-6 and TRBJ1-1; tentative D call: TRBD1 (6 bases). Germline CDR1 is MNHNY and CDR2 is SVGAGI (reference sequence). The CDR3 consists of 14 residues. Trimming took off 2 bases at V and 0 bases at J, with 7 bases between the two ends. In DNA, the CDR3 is TGTGCCAGCAGTTACGGACAGATGAACACTGAAGCTTTCTTT. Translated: CASSYGQMNTEAFF.

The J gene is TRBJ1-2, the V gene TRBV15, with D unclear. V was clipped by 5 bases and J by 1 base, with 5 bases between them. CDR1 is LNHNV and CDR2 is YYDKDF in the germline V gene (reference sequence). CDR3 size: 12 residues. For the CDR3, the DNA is TGTGCCACCAGCGGCAATAACTATGGCTACACCTTC. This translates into CATSGNNYGYTF.

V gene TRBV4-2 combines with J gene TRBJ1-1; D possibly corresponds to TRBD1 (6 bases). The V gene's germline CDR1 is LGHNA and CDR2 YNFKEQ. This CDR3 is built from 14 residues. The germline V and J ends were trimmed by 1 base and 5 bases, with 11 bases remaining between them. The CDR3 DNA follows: TGTGCCAGCAGCCAAGCCCTGACAGGAACTGAAGCTTTCTTT. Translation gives CASSQALTGTEAFF.

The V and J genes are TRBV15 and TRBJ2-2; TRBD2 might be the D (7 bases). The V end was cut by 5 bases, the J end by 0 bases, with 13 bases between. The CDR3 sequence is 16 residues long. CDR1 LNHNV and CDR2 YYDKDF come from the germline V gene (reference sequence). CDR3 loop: CATSQGGEANTGELFF. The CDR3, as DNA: TGTGCCACCAGCCAAGGGGGGGAAGCGAACACCGGGGAGCTGTTTTTT.

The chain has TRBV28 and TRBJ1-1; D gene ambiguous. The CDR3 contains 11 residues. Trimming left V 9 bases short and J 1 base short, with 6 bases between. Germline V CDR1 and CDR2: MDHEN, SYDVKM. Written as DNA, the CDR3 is TGTGCCAGTCACACGAACACTGAAGCTTTCTTT. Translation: CASHTNTEAFF.

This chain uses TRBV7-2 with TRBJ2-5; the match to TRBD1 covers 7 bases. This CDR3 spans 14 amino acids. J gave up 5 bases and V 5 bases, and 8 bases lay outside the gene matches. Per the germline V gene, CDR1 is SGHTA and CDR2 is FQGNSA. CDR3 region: CASSQDRAAETQYF. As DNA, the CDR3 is TGTGCCAGCAGCCAAGACAGGGCGGCGGAGACCCAGTACTTC.

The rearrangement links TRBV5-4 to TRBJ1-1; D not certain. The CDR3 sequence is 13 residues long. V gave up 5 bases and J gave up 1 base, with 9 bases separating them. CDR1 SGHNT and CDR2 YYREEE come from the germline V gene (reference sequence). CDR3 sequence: CASRLTQNTEAFF. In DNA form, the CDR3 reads TGTGCCAGCAGATTGACACAGAACACTGAAGCTTTCTTT.

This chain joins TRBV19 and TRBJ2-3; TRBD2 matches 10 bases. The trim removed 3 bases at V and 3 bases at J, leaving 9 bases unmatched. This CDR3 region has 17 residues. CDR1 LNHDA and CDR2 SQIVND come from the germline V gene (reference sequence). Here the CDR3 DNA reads TGTGCCAGTAGTATGGACCTAGCGGGAGATGCTACAGATACGCAGTATTTT. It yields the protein CASSMDLAGDATDTQYF.

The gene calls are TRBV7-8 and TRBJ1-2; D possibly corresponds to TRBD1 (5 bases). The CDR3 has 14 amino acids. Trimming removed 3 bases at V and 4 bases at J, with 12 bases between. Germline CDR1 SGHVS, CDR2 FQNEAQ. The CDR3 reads CASSFQGFPYGYTF. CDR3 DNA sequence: TGTGCCAGCAGCTTTCAGGGATTCCCCTATGGCTACACCTTC.

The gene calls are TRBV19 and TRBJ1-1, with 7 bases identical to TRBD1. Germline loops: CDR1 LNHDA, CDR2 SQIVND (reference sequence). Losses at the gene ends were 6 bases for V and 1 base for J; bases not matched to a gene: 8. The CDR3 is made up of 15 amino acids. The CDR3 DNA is TGTGCCAGTAGCCTTCGGGACAGCCCGAACACTGAAGCTTTCTTT. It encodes CASSLRDSPNTEAFF.

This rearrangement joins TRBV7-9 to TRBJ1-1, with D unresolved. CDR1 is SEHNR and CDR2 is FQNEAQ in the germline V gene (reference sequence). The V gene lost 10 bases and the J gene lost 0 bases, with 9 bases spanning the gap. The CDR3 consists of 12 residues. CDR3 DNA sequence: TGTGCCACCAGAAACATGAACACTGAAGCTTTCTTT. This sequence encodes CATRNMNTEAFF.

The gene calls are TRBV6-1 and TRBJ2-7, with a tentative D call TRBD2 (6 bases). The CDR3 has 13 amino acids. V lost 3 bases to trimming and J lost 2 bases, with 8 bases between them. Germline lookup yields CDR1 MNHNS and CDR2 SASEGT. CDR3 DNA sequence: TGTGCCAGCAGTGATTGGGGGGCCTACGAGCAGTACTTC. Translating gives CASSDWGAYEQYF.

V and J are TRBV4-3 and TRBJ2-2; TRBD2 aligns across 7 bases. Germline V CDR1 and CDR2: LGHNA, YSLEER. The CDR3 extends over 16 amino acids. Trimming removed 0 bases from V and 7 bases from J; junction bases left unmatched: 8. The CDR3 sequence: CASSQDFAGVGGELFF. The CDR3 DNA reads TGCGCCAGCAGCCAAGATTTTGCGGGAGTGGGCGGGGAGCTGTTTTTT.

CDR3 nucleotides: TGCAGTGCTATGAATGAGGAGACCCAGTACTTC. It codes for CSAMNEETQYF. The chain uses TRBV20-1 and TRBJ2-5; no definite D call. Germline V gives CDR1 DFQATT, CDR2 SNEGSKA (reference sequence). The CDR3 runs to 11 residues. Trimming took off 4 bases at V and 5 bases at J, with 8 bases between the two ends.